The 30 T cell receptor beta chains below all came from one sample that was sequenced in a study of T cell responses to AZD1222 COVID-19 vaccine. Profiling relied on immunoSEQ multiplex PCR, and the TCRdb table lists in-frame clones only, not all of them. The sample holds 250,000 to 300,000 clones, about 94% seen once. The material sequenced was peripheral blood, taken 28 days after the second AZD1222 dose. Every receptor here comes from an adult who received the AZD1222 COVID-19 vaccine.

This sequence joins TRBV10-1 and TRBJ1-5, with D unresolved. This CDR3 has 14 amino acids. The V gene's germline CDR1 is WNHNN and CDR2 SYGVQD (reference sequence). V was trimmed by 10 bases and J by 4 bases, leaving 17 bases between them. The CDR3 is CANQQKEKNQPQHF. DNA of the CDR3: TGCGCCAACCAACAGAAGGAGAAGAATCAGCCCCAGCATTTT.

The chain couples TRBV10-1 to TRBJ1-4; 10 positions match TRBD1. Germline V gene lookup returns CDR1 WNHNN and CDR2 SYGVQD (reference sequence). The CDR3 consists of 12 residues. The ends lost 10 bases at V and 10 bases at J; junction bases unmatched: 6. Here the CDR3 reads CAMTGGLRKLFF. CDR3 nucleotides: TGCGCCATGACAGGGGGCCTGAGAAAACTGTTTTTT.

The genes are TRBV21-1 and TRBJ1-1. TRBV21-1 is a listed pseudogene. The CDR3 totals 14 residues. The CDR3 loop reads CASPFRPGGAEAFF. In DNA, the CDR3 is TGTGCCAGCCCTTTCAGGCCGGGAGGGGCTGAAGCTTTCTTT.

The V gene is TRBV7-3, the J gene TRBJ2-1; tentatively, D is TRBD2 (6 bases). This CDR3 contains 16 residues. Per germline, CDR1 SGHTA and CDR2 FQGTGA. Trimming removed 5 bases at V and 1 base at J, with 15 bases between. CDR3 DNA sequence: TGTGCCAGCAGCCTGGACGGGGGAGGTTCCTACAATGAGCAGTTCTTC. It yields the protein CASSLDGGGSYNEQFF.

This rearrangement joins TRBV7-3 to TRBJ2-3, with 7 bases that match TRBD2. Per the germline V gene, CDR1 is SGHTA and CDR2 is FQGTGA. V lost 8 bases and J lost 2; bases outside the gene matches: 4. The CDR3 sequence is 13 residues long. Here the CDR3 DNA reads TGTGCCAGCGGGGAGGGGACCACAGATACGCAGTATTTT. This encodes CASGEGTTDTQYF. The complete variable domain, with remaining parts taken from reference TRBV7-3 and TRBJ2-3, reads GAGVSQTPSNKVTEKGKYVELRCDPISGHTALYWYRQSLGQGPEFLIYFQGTGAADDSGLPNDRFFAVRPEGSVSTLKIQRTERGDSAVYLCASGEGTTDTQYFGPGTRLTVL.

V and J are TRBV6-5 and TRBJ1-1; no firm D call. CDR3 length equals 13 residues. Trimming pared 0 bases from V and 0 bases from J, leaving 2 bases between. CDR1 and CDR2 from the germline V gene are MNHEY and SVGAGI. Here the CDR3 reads CASSYSLNTEAFF. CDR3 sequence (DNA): TGTGCCAGCAGTTACTCTTTGAACACTGAAGCTTTCTTT.

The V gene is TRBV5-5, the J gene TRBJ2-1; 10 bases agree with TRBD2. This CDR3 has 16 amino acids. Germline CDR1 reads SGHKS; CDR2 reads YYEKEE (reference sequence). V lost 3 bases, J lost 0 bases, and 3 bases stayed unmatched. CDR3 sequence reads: CASSSSGGVSYNEQFF. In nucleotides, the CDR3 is TGTGCCAGCAGCTCAAGCGGGGGGGTCTCCTACAATGAGCAGTTCTTC. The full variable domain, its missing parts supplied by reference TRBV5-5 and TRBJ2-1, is DAGVTQSPTHLIKTRGQQVTLRCSPISGHKSVSWYQQVLGQGPQFIFQYYEKEERGRGNFPDRFSARQFPNYSSELNVNALLLGDSALYLCASSSSGGVSYNEQFFGPGTRLTVL.

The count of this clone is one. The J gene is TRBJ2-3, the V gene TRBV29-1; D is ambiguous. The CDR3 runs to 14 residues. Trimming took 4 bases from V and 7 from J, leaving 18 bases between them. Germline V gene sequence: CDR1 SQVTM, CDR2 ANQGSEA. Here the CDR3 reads CSVAYTAPANTQYF. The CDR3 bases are TGCAGCGTTGCTTACACAGCCCCAGCAAATACGCAGTATTTT.

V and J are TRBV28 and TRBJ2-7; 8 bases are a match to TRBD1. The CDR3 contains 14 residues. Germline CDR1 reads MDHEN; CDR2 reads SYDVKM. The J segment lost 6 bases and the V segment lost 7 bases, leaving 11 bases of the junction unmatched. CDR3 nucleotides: TGTGCCAGCACCCACACCGGACAGGGTGTCGAGCAGTACTTC. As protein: CASTHTGQGVEQYF.

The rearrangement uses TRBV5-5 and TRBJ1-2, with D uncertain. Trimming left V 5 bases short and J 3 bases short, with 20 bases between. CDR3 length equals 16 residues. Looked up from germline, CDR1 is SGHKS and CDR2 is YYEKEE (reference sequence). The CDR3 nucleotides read TGTGCCAGCAGTCTAAGCCAGGTACCCGAGTACTATGGCTACACCTTC. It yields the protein CASSLSQVPEYYGYTF.

Here the CDR3 reads CASSHQGHRSTEAFF. The CDR3 nucleotides read TGCGCCAGCAGCCATCAGGGTCATAGATCCACTGAAGCTTTCTTT. This rearrangement joins TRBV5-1 to TRBJ1-1; D might be TRBD1 (5 bases). V dropped 4 bases and J dropped 4 bases, with 17 bases sitting between them. CDR1 is SGHRS, CDR2 YFSETQ, per germline. This CDR3 contains 15 residues.

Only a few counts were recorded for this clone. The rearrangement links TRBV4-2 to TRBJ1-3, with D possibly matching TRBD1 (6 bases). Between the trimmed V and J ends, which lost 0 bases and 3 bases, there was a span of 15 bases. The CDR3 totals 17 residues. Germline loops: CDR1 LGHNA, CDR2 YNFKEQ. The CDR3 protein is CASSQERRGAYGNTIYF. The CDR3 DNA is TGTGCCAGCAGCCAAGAAAGAAGGGGGGCATATGGAAACACCATATATTTT.

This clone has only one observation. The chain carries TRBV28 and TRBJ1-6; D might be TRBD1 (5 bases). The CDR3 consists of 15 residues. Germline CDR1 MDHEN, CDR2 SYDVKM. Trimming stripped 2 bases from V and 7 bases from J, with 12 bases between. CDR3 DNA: TGTGCCAGCAGTTTAGCAGGGACCGTGAATTCACCCCTCCACTTT. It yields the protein CASSLAGTVNSPLHF.

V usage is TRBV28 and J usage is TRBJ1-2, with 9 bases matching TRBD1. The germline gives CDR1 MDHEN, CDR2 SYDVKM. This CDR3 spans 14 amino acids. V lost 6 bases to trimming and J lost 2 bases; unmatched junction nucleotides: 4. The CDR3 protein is CASRVGTGNYGYTF. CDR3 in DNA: TGTGCCAGCAGGGTAGGGACAGGGAACTATGGCTACACCTTC.

The CDR3 here is CASSFGGGSYNEQFF. Written as DNA, the CDR3 is TGTGCCAGCAGTTTTGGCGGCGGCTCCTACAATGAGCAGTTCTTC. The V gene is TRBV27, the J gene TRBJ2-1; no definite D call. There are 15 residues in the CDR3. Germline CDR1 MNHEY, CDR2 SMNVEV (reference sequence). V was cut by 3 bases and J by 0 bases, with 9 bases left in between.

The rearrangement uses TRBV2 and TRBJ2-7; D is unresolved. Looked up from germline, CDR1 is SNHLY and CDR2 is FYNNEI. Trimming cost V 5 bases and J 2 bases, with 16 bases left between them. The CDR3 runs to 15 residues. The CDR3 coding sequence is TGTGCCAGCAGTCCTTGGGCCGGTAGACCCTACGAGCAGTACTTC. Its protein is CASSPWAGRPYEQYF.

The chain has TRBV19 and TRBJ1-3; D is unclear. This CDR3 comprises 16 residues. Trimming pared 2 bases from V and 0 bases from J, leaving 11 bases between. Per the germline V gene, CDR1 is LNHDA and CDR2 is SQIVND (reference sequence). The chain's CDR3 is CASSIRGSISGNTIYF. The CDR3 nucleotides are TGTGCCAGTAGTATAAGAGGCAGTATCTCTGGAAACACCATATATTTT.

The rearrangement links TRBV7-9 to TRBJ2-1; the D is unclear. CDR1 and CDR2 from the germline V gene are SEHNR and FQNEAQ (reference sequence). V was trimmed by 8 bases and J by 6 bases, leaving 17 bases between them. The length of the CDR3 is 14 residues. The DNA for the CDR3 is TGTGCCAGCGGGTCTGGTCAGGCCCTCAATGAGCAGTTCTTC. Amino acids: CASGSGQALNEQFF.

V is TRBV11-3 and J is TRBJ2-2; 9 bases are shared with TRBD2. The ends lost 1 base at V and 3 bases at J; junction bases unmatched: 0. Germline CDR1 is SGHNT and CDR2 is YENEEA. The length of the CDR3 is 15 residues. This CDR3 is CASSLGGGDTGELFF. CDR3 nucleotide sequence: TGTGCCAGCAGCTTAGGCGGGGGGGACACCGGGGAGCTGTTTTTT.

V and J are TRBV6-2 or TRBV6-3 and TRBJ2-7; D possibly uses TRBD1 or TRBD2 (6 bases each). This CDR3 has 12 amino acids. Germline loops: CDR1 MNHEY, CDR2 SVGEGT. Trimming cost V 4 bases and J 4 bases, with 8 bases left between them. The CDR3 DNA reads TGTGCCAGCAGTTGGAGGGGGTACGAGCAGTACTTC. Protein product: CASSWRGYEQYF.

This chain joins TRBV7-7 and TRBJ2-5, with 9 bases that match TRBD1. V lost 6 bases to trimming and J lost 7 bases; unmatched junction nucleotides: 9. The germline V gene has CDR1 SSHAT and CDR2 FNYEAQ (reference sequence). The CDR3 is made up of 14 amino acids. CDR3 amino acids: CASSSRQGEGTQYF. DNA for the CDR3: TGTGCCAGCAGTTCAAGACAGGGGGAAGGGACCCAGTACTTC. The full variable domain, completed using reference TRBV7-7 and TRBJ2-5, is GAGVSQSPRYKVTKRGQDVTLRCDPISSHATLYWYQQALGQGPEFLTYFNYEAQPDKSGLPSDRFSAERPEGSISTLTIQRTEQRDSAMYRCASSSRQGEGTQYFGPGTRLLVL.

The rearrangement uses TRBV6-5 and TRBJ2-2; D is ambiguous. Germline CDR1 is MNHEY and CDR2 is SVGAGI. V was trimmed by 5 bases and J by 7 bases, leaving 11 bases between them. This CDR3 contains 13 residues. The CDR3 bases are TGTGCCAGCAGTCTGTCCACGGGCGGGGAGCTGTTTTTT. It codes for CASSLSTGGELFF.

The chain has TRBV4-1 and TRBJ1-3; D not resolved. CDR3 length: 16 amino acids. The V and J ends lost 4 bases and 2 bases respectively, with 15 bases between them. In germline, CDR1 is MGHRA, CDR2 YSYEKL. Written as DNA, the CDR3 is TGCGCCAGCAGCCCCTCGGGAGGGCCCCCTGGAAACACCATATATTTT. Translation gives CASSPSGGPPGNTIYF.

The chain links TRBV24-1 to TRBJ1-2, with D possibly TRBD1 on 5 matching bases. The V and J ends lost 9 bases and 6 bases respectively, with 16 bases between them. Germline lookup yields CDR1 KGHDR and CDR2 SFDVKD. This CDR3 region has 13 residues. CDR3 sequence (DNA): TGTGCCACCCGGCCAAGGGGCCGGGATGGCTACACCTTC. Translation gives CATRPRGRDGYTF.

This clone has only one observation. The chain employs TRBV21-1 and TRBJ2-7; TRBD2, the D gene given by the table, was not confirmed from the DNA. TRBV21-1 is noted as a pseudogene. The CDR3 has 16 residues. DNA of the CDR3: TGTGCCGCGGGGATGACTAGCGGGAGGGCCAATCGCGAGCAGTACTTC. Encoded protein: CAAGMTSGRANREQYF.

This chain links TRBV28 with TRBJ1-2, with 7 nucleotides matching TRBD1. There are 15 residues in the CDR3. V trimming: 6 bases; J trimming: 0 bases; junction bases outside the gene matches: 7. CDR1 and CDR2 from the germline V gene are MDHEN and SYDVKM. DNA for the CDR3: TGTGCCAGCAGGCAGGGGACAGTTACTAACTATGGCTACACCTTC. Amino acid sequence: CASRQGTVTNYGYTF.

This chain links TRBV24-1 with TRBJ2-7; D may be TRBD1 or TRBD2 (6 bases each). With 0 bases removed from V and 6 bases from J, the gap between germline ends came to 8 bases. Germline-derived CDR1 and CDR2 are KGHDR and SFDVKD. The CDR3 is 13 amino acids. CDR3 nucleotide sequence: TGTGCCACCAGTGATTTGCGGGGGCTCGAGCAGTACTTC. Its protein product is CATSDLRGLEQYF.

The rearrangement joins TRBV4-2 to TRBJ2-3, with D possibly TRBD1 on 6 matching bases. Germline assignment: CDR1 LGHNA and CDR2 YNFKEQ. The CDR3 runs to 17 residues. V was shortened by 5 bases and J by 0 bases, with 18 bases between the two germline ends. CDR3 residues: CASSADWDTSSTDTQYF. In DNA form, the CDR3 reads TGTGCCAGCAGCGCCGACTGGGACACATCTAGCACAGATACGCAGTATTTT.

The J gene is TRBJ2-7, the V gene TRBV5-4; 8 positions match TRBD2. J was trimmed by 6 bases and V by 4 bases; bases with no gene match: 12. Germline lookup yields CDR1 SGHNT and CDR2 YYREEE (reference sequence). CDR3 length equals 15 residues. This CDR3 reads CASSLAGTRAVEQYF. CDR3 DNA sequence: TGTGCCAGCAGCCTCGCCGGGACTAGGGCTGTCGAGCAGTACTTC.

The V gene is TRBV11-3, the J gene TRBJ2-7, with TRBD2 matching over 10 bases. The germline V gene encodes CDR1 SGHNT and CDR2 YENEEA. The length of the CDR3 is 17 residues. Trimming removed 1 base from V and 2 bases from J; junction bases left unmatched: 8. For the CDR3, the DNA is TGTGCCAGCAGCTTAGTAGCTAGCGGGAGAGATACCTACGAGCAGTACTTC. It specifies CASSLVASGRDTYEQYF.